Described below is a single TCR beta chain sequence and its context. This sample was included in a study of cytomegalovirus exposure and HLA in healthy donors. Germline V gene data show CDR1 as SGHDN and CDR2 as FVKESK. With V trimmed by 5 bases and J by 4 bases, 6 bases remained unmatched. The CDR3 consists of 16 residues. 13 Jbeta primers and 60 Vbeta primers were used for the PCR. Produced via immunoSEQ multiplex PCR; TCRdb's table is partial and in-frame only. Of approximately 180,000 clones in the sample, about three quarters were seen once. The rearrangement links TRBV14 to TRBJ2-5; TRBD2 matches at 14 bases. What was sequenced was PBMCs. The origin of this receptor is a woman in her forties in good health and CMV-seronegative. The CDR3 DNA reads TGTGCCAGCAGCTGGGGACTAGCGGGAGTCGGAGAGACCCAGTACTTC. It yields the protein CASSWGLAGVGETQYF.